This TCR beta chain was sequenced during a study of T cell repertoires in cytomegalovirus infection. Study as a whole: The public TCR beta signatures pointed to both CMV infection and matching HLA type.

Using its own MiXCR run on the reads, TCRdb lists one record per CDR3 protein. The sample yields a few hundred thousand distinct CDR3 sequences, roughly 15% seen once. Germline CDR1 reads SEHNR; CDR2 reads FQNEAQ (reference sequence). The CDR3 runs to 11 residues. V lost 5 bases and J lost 5, with 3 bases in between. Findings and caveats of the study: The study identified carriers of CMV plus the relevant HLA from cumulative public TCR beta family frequency. Within the response measured ex vivo, HLA-C-restricted CMV-specific TCR beta clonotypes were dominant.

This clonotype was detected many times. The antigen is undetermined. The receptor's source is a human donor in good health (CMV status not recorded). Some clones in this sample may be carry-over from other donors' samples. Material for sequencing was PBMCs. V and J are TRBV7-9 and TRBJ2-2; no clear D. In nucleotides, the CDR3 is TGTGCCAGCAGCCGAACCGGGGAGCTGTTTTTT. Translation: CASSRTGELFF. Drawing the rest from reference TRBV7-9 and TRBJ2-2, the complete variable domain is DTGVSQNPRHKITKRGQNVTFRCDPISEHNRLYWYRQTLGQGPEFLTYFQNEAQLEKSRLLSDRFSAERPKGSFSTLEIQRTEQGDSAMYLCASSRTGELFFGEGSRLTVL.